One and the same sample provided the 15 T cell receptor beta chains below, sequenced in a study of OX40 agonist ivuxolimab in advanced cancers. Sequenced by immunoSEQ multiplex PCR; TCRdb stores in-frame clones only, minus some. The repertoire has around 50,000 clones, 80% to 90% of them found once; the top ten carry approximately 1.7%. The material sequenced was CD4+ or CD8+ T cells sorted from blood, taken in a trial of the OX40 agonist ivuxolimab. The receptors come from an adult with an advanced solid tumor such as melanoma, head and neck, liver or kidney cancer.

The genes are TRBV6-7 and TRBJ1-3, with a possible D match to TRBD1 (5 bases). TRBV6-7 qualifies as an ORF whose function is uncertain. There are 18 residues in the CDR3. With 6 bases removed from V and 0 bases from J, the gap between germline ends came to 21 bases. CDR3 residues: CASRSYSTGHFSGNTIYF. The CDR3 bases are TGTGCCAGCAGGAGTTACTCTACAGGCCATTTCTCTGGAAACACCATATATTTT.

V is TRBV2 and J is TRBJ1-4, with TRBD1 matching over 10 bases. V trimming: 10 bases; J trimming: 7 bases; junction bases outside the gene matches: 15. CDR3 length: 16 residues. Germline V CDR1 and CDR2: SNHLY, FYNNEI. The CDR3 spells CAIQTPTGGGGEKLFF. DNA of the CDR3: TGTGCCATTCAAACCCCGACAGGGGGCGGTGGTGAAAAACTGTTTTTT.

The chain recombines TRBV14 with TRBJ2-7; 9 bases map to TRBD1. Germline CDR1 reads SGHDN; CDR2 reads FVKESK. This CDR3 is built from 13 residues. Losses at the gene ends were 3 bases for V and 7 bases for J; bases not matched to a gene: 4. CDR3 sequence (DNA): TGTGCCAGCAGCCAGGGACAGGGTAATGAGCAGTACGTC. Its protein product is CASSQGQGNEQYV.

In nucleotides, the CDR3 is TGTGCCAGCAGTCCACCGGGACAGGGAGGGGAGCAGTTCTTC. Translated: CASSPPGQGGEQFF. This sequence joins TRBV28 and TRBJ2-1; 9 bases map to TRBD1. Germline V gene lookup returns CDR1 MDHEN and CDR2 SYDVKM. This CDR3 has 14 residues. V lost 5 bases, J lost 10 bases, and 9 bases stayed unmatched.

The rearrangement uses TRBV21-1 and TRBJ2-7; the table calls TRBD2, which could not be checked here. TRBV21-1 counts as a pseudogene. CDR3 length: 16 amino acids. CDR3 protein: CASSKEGLISSYEQYF. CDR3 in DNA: TGTGCCAGCAGCAAAGAAGGACTTATTAGCTCCTACGAGCAGTACTTC.

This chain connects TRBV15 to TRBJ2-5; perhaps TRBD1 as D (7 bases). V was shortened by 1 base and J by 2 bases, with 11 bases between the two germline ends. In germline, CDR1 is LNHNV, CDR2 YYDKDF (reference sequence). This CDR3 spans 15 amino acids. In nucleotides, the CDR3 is TGTGCCACCAGCAGAGGGGCGGGACAGCAAGAGACCCAGTACTTC. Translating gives CATSRGAGQQETQYF.

The CDR3: CASSLGLAGTEAFF. The DNA of the CDR3 is TGTGCCAGCAGCCTGGGCTTAGCGGGTACTGAAGCTTTCTTT. This chain connects TRBV11-2 to TRBJ1-1; D is uncertain. The ends were cut back, 5 bases at V and 5 bases at J, with 15 bases in the middle. Germline CDR1 reads SGHAT; CDR2 reads FQNNGV. The CDR3 spans 14 residues.

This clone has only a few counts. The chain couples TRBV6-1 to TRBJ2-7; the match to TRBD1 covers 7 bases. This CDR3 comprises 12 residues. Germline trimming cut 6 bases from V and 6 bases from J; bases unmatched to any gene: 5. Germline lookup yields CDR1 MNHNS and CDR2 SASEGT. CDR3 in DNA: TGTGCCAGCAGCAAAACAGGGGTCGAGCAGTACGTC. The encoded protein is CASSKTGVEQYV.

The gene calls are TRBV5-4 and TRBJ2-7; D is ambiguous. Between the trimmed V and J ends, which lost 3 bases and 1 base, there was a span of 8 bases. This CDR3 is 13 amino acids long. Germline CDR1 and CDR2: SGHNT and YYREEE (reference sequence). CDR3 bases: TGTGCCAGCAGCTGGATGACGTCCTACGAGCAGTACTTC. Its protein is CASSWMTSYEQYF.

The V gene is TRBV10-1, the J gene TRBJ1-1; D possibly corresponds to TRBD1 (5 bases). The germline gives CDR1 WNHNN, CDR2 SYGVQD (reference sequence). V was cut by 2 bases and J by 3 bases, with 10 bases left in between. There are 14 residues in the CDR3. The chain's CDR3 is CASSESGGDTEAFF. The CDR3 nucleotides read TGCGCCAGCAGTGAGAGCGGAGGGGACACTGAAGCTTTCTTT.

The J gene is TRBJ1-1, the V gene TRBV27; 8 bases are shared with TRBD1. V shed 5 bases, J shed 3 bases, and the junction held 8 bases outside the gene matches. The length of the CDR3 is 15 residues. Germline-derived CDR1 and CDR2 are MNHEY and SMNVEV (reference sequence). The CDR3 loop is CASSILPRGHTEAFF. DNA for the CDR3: TGTGCCAGCAGTATCCTCCCCAGGGGGCACACTGAAGCTTTCTTT.

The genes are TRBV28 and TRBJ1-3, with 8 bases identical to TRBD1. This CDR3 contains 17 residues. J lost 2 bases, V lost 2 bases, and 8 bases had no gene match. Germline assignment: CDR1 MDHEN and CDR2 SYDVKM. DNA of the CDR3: TGTGCCAGCAGTTTACAGTATACAGGGGGTACTGGAAACACCATATATTTT. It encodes CASSLQYTGGTGNTIYF.

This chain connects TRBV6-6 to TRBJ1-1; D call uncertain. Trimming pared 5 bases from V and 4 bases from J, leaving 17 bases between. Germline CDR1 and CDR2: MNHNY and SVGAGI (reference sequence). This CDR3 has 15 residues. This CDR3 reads CASSQRRGGITEAFF. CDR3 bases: TGTGCCAGCAGTCAGAGACGGGGAGGTATCACTGAAGCTTTCTTT.

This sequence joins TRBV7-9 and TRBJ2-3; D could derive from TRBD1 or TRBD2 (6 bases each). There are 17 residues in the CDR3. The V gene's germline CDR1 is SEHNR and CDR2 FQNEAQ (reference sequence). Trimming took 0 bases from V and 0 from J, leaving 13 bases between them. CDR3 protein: CASSLAPGAPSTDTQYF. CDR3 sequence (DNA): TGTGCCAGCAGCTTAGCGCCGGGGGCCCCTAGCACAGATACGCAGTATTTT.

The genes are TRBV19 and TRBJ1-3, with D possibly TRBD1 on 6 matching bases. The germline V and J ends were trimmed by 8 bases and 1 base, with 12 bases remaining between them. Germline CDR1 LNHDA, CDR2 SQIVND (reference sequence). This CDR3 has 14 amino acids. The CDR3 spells CASRQQGSGNTIYF. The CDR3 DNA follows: TGTGCCAGTCGACAACAGGGTTCTGGAAACACCATATATTTT.